The 31 T cell receptor beta chains in this list originate from one sample, sequenced in a study of blood T cells in healthy people across ages. PCR was performed a second time for about 6 to 12 cycles using a sample-barcoded 5' primer and a J-beta primer mix. Each CDR3 protein gets one entry after TCRdb re-called the 5' RACE reads with MiXCR. The sample carries 910,000 or so distinct CDR3 sequences, 45% to 60% recorded once. The sample was blood. These TCRs come from an older woman in good health.

The V call is TRBV20-1, the J call TRBJ2-7, with D perhaps assigned TRBD1 or TRBD2 (5 bases each). The germline V and J ends were trimmed by 6 bases and 3 bases, with 12 bases remaining between them. Germline-derived CDR1 and CDR2 are DFQATT and SNEGSKA (reference sequence). The CDR3 runs 12 residues. The CDR3 sequence: CSAQMGDYEQYF. The CDR3 DNA is TGCAGTGCCCAGATGGGGGACTACGAGCAGTACTTC.

This chain connects TRBV7-6 to TRBJ2-4; 10 bases line up with TRBD2. The DNA end favors TRBJ2-7, so the J call may be wrong. The CDR3 is 16 amino acids. Germline assignment: CDR1 SGHVS and CDR2 FNYEAQ. CDR3 DNA: TGTGCCAGCAGCTTACTAGCGGGAGCGAACTCCTACGAGCAGTACTTC. Its translation: CASSLLAGANSYEQYF.

This chain connects TRBV20-1 to TRBJ2-7; TRBD1 matches at 10 bases. This CDR3 has 14 residues. CDR1 DFQATT and CDR2 SNEGSKA come from the germline V gene (reference sequence). The junction had 9 bases not matched to a gene; V was cut back by 3 bases and J by 7 bases. DNA for the CDR3: TGCAGTGCTAGTTTGCCGGGACAGGGGCGAGAGCAGTACTTC. It yields the protein CSASLPGQGREQYF.

The V gene is TRBV12-3 or TRBV12-4, the J gene TRBJ2-3; TRBD1 is a possible D gene (8 bases). V shed 1 base and J shed 15 bases, with 23 bases lying between them. This CDR3 has 15 residues. The CDR3 is CASSLGQGRADAEYF. The CDR3 DNA is TGTGCCAGCAGTTTAGGACAGGGGAGGGCAGATGCGGAATATTTT.

The chain carries TRBV7-3 and TRBJ2-1; 10 positions agree with TRBD1. The CDR3 length is 12 residues. CDR1 SGHTA and CDR2 FQGTGA come from the germline V gene. V dropped 5 bases and J dropped 10; count of bases not matched to a gene: 2. The CDR3 protein is CASSDRGQEQFF. As DNA, the CDR3 is TGTGCCAGCAGCGACAGGGGGCAGGAGCAGTTCTTC.

This CDR3 reads CASSCGTGAPSGTQYF. Written as DNA, the CDR3 is TGTGCCAGCAGTTGCGGGACAGGGGCCCCCAGTGGGACCCAGTACTTC. V is TRBV6-5 and J is TRBJ2-5; the match to TRBD1 covers 10 bases. Germline trimming cut 4 bases from V and 7 bases from J; bases unmatched to any gene: 12. Germline loops: CDR1 MNHEY, CDR2 SVGAGI. The CDR3 has 16 amino acids.

The chain couples TRBV11-1 to TRBJ1-6, with D perhaps matching TRBD1 (5 bases). From germline, CDR1 is SGHAT and CDR2 FQDESV (reference sequence). This CDR3 comprises 16 residues. The germline V and J ends were trimmed by 5 bases and 0 bases, with 11 bases remaining between them. The DNA for the CDR3 is TGTGCCAGCAGCCTGGACAAAGGCTCCTATAATTCACCCCTCCACTTT. Translating gives CASSLDKGSYNSPLHF.

The CDR3: CSATSLAGVIDTQYF. CDR3 coding DNA: TGCAGTGCTACCTCACTAGCGGGAGTAATAGATACGCAGTATTTT. The J gene is TRBJ2-3, the V gene TRBV20-1; the match to TRBD2 covers 11 bases. Germline values: CDR1 DFQATT, CDR2 SNEGSKA (reference sequence). With 4 bases clipped from V and 5 bases from J, the junction kept 8 bases outside the gene matches. The CDR3 totals 15 residues.

The chain employs TRBV3-1 and TRBJ2-5; 7 bases are shared with TRBD2. The CDR3 is 14 residues long. Trimming cost V 1 base and J 4 bases; bases outside gene matches: 3. Germline V gene sequence: CDR1 LGHDT, CDR2 YNNKEL (reference sequence). CDR3 coding DNA: TGTGCCAGCAGCCAAGGACTAGCTCCAGAGACCCAGTACTTC. Its protein is CASSQGLAPETQYF.

CDR3 loop: CASTARGSYEQYF. The DNA of the CDR3 is TGTGCCAGCACGGCCAGGGGTAGCTACGAGCAGTACTTC. V and J are TRBV7-2 and TRBJ2-7, with D perhaps matching TRBD1 (6 bases). From germline, CDR1 is SGHTA and CDR2 FQGNSA. Deletions cut 7 bases from V and 3 bases from J, with 13 bases between. The CDR3 length is 13 residues.

The rearrangement joins TRBV6-5 to TRBJ2-2, with 8 bases lining up with TRBD2. Germline assignment: CDR1 MNHEY and CDR2 SVGAGI. V lost 6 bases to trimming and J lost 3 bases; unmatched junction nucleotides: 6. This CDR3 contains 15 residues. The CDR3 loop reads CASRTGGPYTGELFF. The CDR3 nucleotides read TGTGCCAGCAGGACGGGAGGGCCTTACACCGGGGAGCTGTTTTTT.

The V gene is TRBV12-3 or TRBV12-4, the J gene TRBJ1-5, with a tentative D call TRBD1 (6 bases). The CDR3 loop spans 13 amino acids. Deletions cut 7 bases from V and 9 bases from J, with 16 bases between. CDR3 protein: CASNRQVAWPQHF. The DNA of the CDR3 is TGTGCCAGCAATAGACAGGTCGCTTGGCCCCAGCATTTT.

This clonotype was detected a few times. The J gene is TRBJ1-1, the V gene TRBV27, with 8 bases matching TRBD1. This CDR3 contains 13 residues. The V gene end was trimmed by 6 bases and the J gene end by 6 bases; junction bases not matched to a gene: 6. Germline V gives CDR1 MNHEY, CDR2 SMNVEV (reference sequence). The CDR3 sequence: CASRATGAAEAFF. Here the CDR3 DNA reads TGTGCCAGCAGAGCGACAGGGGCGGCTGAAGCTTTCTTT.

This clonotype was seen a handful of times. CDR3 amino acids: CAHGDPHQPQHF. The CDR3 coding sequence is TGTGCCCACGGGGACCCCCATCAGCCCCAGCATTTT. The V gene is TRBV6-2 or TRBV6-3, the J gene TRBJ1-5, with D possibly matching TRBD1 (5 bases). Germline V gives CDR1 MNHEY, CDR2 SVGEGT. V shed 11 bases and J shed 5 bases, with 13 bases lying between them. The CDR3 consists of 12 residues.

This clonotype was seen a handful of times. The chain carries TRBV3-1 and TRBJ2-6; TRBD2 might be the D (5 bases). The V end was cut by 1 base, the J end by 0 bases, with 13 bases between. Per germline, CDR1 LGHDT and CDR2 YNNKEL (reference sequence). This CDR3 has 18 amino acids. CDR3 DNA: TGTGCCAGCAGCCAAGCATATAGGGAGCTCTCTGGGGCCAACGTCCTGACTTTC. Translation: CASSQAYRELSGANVLTF.

The rearrangement joins TRBV20-1 to TRBJ2-1; 8 bases are a match to TRBD2. The CDR3 covers 15 residues. Germline V lookup: CDR1 DFQATT, CDR2 SNEGSKA (reference sequence). With 0 bases clipped from V and 7 bases from J, the junction kept 8 bases outside the gene matches. The CDR3 DNA follows: TGCAGTGCTAGAGAGGGAGCGGGAGCGTTGAATGAGCAGTTCTTC. It translates to CSAREGAGALNEQFF.

This clonotype was seen a handful of times. The rearrangement uses TRBV5-1 and TRBJ2-3; tentatively, D is TRBD2 (6 bases). The germline V and J ends were trimmed by 4 bases and 2 bases, with 11 bases remaining between them. The length of the CDR3 is 14 residues. Germline-derived CDR1 and CDR2 are SGHRS and YFSETQ. The CDR3 DNA sequence: TGCGCCAGCAGCGACGGGAGCCCCACAGATACGCAGTATTTT. It yields the protein CASSDGSPTDTQYF.

This clonotype showed up just a few times. V and J are TRBV4-2 and TRBJ2-3, with D perhaps matching TRBD2 (6 bases). CDR1 and CDR2 from the germline V gene are LGHNA and YNFKEQ. Trimming pared 4 bases from V and 1 base from J, leaving 15 bases between. This CDR3 has 16 amino acids. In DNA form, the CDR3 reads TGTGCCAGCAGCCCCCTCGGGGGAGCGCGCACAGATACGCAGTATTTT. The encoded protein is CASSPLGGARTDTQYF.

Concerning this clonotype: With a much larger clone just one base away, this may be a read error. The rearrangement uses TRBV7-2 and TRBJ2-5; TRBD1 agrees at 9 bases. With the DNA end fitting TRBJ2-7 better, the J assignment may be wrong. The CDR3 has 17 amino acids. The germline CDR1 and CDR2 sequences are SGHTA and FQGNSA. In DNA form, the CDR3 reads TGTGCCAGCAGCTCAGCCCTAGGACAGGGGAGGGGTTACGAGCAGTACTTC. It is translated as CASSSALGQGRGYEQYF.

The chain couples TRBV12-3 or TRBV12-4 to TRBJ2-7; possible D gene TRBD2, 6 bases. Trimming pared 4 bases from V and 0 bases from J, leaving 13 bases between. The CDR3 is 15 amino acids. CDR3 bases: TGTGCCAGCAGTTATAGCGGATTAAGCTCCTACGAGCAGTACTTC. This translates into CASSYSGLSSYEQYF.

The chain couples TRBV9 to TRBJ2-7; 10 nucleotides agree with TRBD1. This CDR3 is built from 21 residues. Germline CDR1 is SGDLS and CDR2 is YYNGEE. V lost 0 bases, J lost 4 bases, and 22 bases stayed unmatched. The CDR3 DNA follows: TGTGCCAGCAGCGTAGTCCCCTCCGGGACAGGGGAACTCAAGGGATTTTACGAGCAGTACTTC. Translated: CASSVVPSGTGELKGFYEQYF.

The chain couples TRBV20-1 to TRBJ2-2; 10 bases map to TRBD2. This CDR3 region has 15 residues. The germline V gene encodes CDR1 DFQATT and CDR2 SNEGSKA (reference sequence). V lost 1 base, J lost 4 bases, and 3 bases stayed unmatched. The CDR3 loop reads CSARGPSGSTGELFF. CDR3 DNA: TGCAGTGCTAGAGGTCCTAGCGGGAGCACCGGGGAGCTGTTTTTT.

The V and J genes are TRBV10-3 and TRBJ1-5; D might be TRBD1 (6 bases). The CDR3 is 15 amino acids. V was trimmed by 8 bases and J by 0 bases, leaving 14 bases between them. Germline V gene sequence: CDR1 ENHRY, CDR2 SYGVKD. The CDR3 DNA sequence: TGTGCCATCTCCACAGGGACTTATAGCAATCAGCCCCAGCATTTT. Its protein is CAISTGTYSNQPQHF.

The chain couples TRBV28 to TRBJ2-7, with D unresolved. This CDR3 has 15 residues. The V end was cut by 4 bases, the J end by 4 bases, with 17 bases between. The germline gives CDR1 MDHEN, CDR2 SYDVKM. CDR3 DNA: TGTGCCAGCAGTTCCCGACTCGGGCAAGCTTACGAGCAGTACTTC. Residues: CASSSRLGQAYEQYF. Filled out from reference TRBV28 and TRBJ2-7, the complete variable domain reads DVKVTQSSRYLVKRTGEKVFLECVQDMDHENMFWYRQDPGLGLRLIYFSYDVKMKEKGDIPEGYSVSREKKERFSLILESASTNQTSMYLCASSSRLGQAYEQYFGPGTRLTVT.

This clonotype was observed a few times. V and J are TRBV4-1 and TRBJ2-1; D gene unclear. V shed 2 bases and J shed 4 bases, with 9 bases lying between them. CDR1 is MGHRA, CDR2 YSYEKL, per germline. This CDR3 has 14 residues. CDR3 DNA sequence: TGCGCCAGCAGCCAACCATTGGAGTACAATGAGCAGTTCTTC. This codes for CASSQPLEYNEQFF.

The chain employs TRBV29-1 and TRBJ2-7; maybe TRBD2 (6 bases). Looked up from germline, CDR1 is SQVTM and CDR2 is ANQGSEA. Trimming removed 7 bases at V and 3 bases at J, with 16 bases between. This CDR3 spans 13 amino acids. CDR3 amino acids: CSAGATGSYEQYF. In nucleotides, the CDR3 is TGCAGCGCGGGAGCCACAGGCAGCTACGAGCAGTACTTC.

This chain links TRBV4-2 with TRBJ2-7; no clear D gene. Trimming took 0 bases from V and 2 from J, leaving 8 bases between them. Germline CDR1 LGHNA, CDR2 YNFKEQ. The CDR3 spans 14 residues. CDR3 loop: CASSQEEQPYEQYF. In DNA form, the CDR3 reads TGTGCCAGCAGCCAAGAAGAACAGCCCTACGAGCAGTACTTC.

Concerning this clonotype itself: A much bigger clone sits one base away, suggesting this may be a read error. CDR3 nucleotides: TGTGCCATCAGTGAGGACAGGGGTGGGAATCAGCCCCGGCATTTT. This encodes CAISEDRGGNQPRHF. The rearrangement links TRBV10-3 to TRBJ1-5; 8 nucleotides align to TRBD1. CDR1 is ENHRY and CDR2 is SYGVKD in the germline V gene. The CDR3 length is 15 residues.

The rearrangement uses TRBV5-1 and TRBJ2-3; no firm D call. CDR1 and CDR2 (germline): SGHRS, YFSETQ. The CDR3 is 14 residues long. The V and J ends lost 2 bases and 2 bases respectively, with 9 bases between them. The CDR3 nucleotides are TGCGCCAGCAGCTTTCTACAGCTCACAGATACGCAGTATTTT. Its translation: CASSFLQLTDTQYF.

This clonotype was found a few times. The V call is TRBV7-6, the J call TRBJ2-1; no firm D call. This CDR3 comprises 11 residues. Germline lookup yields CDR1 SGHVS and CDR2 FNYEAQ. Trimming removed 2 bases from V and 9 bases from J, with 5 bases in between. The CDR3 sequence is CASSLKGEQFF. The CDR3 DNA is TGTGCCAGCAGCTTAAAGGGTGAGCAGTTCTTC.

This clonotype was observed a handful of times. CDR3 sequence: CASSASYRGNEQFF. In DNA, the CDR3 is TGTGCCAGCAGTGCGAGTTACAGGGGTAATGAGCAGTTCTTC. The chain combines TRBV28 with TRBJ2-7; 7 bases match TRBD1. The J call may be mistaken, given a closer DNA end match to TRBJ2-1. The CDR3 is 14 amino acids. Germline V gene lookup returns CDR1 MDHEN and CDR2 SYDVKM.